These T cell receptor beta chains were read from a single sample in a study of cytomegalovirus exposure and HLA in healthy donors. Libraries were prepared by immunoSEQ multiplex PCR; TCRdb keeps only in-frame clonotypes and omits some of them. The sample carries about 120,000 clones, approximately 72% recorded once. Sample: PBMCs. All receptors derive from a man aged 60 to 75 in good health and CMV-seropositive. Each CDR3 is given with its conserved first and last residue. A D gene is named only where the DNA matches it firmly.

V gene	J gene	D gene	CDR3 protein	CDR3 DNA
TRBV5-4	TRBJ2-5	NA	CASGGRGGGQETQYF	TGTGCCAGCGGCGGCAGGGGTGGGGGACAAGAGACCCAGTACTTC
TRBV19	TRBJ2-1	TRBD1	CASSNPGDRGYNEQFF	TGTGCCAGTAGCAACCCGGGGGACAGGGGGTACAATGAGCAGTTCTTC
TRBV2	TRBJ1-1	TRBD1	CASTTNPSGTGARAFF	TGTGCCAGCACCACGAATCCCTCCGGGACAGGGGCGCGAGCTTTCTTT
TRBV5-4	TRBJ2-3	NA	CASSLGGDSSTDTQYF	TGTGCCAGCAGCTTGGGAGGAGACAGTAGCACAGATACGCAGTATTTT
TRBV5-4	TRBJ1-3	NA	CASSRAGAEGNTIYF	TGTGCCAGCAGTCGGGCGGGGGCAGAGGGAAACACCATATATTTT
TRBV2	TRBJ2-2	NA	CAKHRGSGDTGELFF	TGTGCCAAGCACCGGGGGAGCGGCGACACCGGGGAGCTGTTTTTT
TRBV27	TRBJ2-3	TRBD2	CASSRLAGGSTDTQYF	TGTGCCAGCAGTAGGCTAGCGGGAGGCAGTACGGATACGCAGTATTTT
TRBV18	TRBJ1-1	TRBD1	CASSRETGDARNTEAFF	TGTGCCAGCTCACGTGAGACAGGGGACGCCAGGAACACTGAAGCTTTCTTT
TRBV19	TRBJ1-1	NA	CASSIRNTEAFF	TGTGCCAGTAGTATCAGGAACACTGAAGCTTTCTTT
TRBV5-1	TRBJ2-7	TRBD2	CASSWGASGIHEQYF	TGCGCCAGCAGCTGGGGGGCTAGCGGGATCCACGAGCAGTACTTC